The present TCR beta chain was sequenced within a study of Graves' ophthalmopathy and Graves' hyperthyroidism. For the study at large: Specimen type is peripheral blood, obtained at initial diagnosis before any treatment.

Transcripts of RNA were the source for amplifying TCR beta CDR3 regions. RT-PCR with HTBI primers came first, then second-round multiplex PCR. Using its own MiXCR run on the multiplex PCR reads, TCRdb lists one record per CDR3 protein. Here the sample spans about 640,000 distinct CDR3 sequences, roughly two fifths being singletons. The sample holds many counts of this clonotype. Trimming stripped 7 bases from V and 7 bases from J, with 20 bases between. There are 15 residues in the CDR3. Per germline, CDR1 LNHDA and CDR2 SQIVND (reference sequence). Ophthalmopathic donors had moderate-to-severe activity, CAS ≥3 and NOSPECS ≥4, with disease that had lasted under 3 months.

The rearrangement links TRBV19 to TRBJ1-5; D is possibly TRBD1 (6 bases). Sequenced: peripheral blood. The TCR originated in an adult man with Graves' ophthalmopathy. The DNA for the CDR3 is TGTGCCAGTACTGGGGGCCAGGGGAAGGGGCAGCCCCAGCATTTT. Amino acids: CASTGGQGKGQPQHF.